The 17 T cell receptor beta chains below all came from one sample that was sequenced in a study of shared clonotypes between healthy human individuals. The table came from immunoSEQ multiplex PCR; TCRdb's copy has only in-frame clones and leaves some out. In the table there are a few million clones, just over 90% of which are singletons. Only CD45RO-negative cells positively selected for CCR7 counted as naive CD8 cells, so terminally differentiated effector memory CD45RA+ cells were excluded. Sequenced: naive CD8+ T cells from PBMCs. All receptors come from a young man in good health. Some clones in this sample may be carry-over from other donors' samples.

This clone was picked up one time. As DNA, the CDR3 is TGCAGCGTTGACGTGGAGTACGTGGGACAGGGGACGGATGGCTACACCTTC. It codes for CSVDVEYVGQGTDGYTF. This chain uses TRBV29-1 with TRBJ1-2; 10 bases match TRBD1. The CDR3 sequence is 17 residues long. V was clipped by 3 bases and J by 6 bases; unmatched bases: 16. Per the germline V gene, CDR1 is SQVTM and CDR2 is ANQGSEA.

The sample holds a few counts of this clone. This specimen includes other DNA sequences encoding the same CDR3. CDR3 sequence reads: CASSLDNQPQHF. The CDR3 coding sequence is TGTGCCAGCAGCTTGGATAATCAGCCCCAGCATTTT. The genes are TRBV5-6 and TRBJ1-5; no clear D. The CDR3 runs 12 residues. The V and J ends lost 0 bases and 4 bases respectively, with 2 bases between them. The germline CDR1 and CDR2 sequences are SGHDT and YYEEEE.

The gene calls are TRBV29-1 and TRBJ2-3, with 8 nucleotides matching TRBD1. The CDR3 totals 15 residues. CDR1 and CDR2 from the germline V gene are SQVTM and ANQGSEA. J lost 9 bases, V lost 7 bases, and 18 bases had no gene match. The CDR3 loop is CSGWDGTQTGGTQYF. The CDR3 DNA is TGCAGCGGATGGGACGGGACTCAAACAGGGGGGACGCAGTATTTT.

The V and J genes are TRBV10-1 and TRBJ2-3, with 7 bases lining up with TRBD1. J gave up 5 bases and V 4 bases, and 12 bases lay outside the gene matches. The germline V gene has CDR1 WNHNN and CDR2 SYGVQD (reference sequence). This CDR3 has 16 residues. CDR3 region: CASSVKQGSRGDTQYF. CDR3 DNA sequence: TGCGCCAGCAGTGTTAAACAGGGGAGTCGAGGAGATACGCAGTATTTT.

Notes on this clone: Germline is not matched at one junction end, which may reflect a read error. In the same sample, other DNA sequences code for this CDR3. The chain couples TRBV7-9 to TRBJ1-4, with D unresolved. Germline CDR1 is SEHNR and CDR2 is FQNEAQ (reference sequence). The CDR3 loop spans 14 amino acids. CDR3 region: CASGRVATNEKLFF. DNA of the CDR3: TGTGCCAGCGGGCGAGTTGCAACCAATGAAAAACTGTTTTTT.

The chain uses TRBV21-1 and TRBJ2-3. TRBV21-1 is marked as a pseudogene. The CDR3 runs to 15 residues. CDR3 protein: CASSKAGVFADTQYF. The CDR3 bases are TGTGCCAGCAGCAAAGCTGGGGTTTTCGCAGATACGCAGTATTTT.

J is TRBJ2-5 and V is TRBV7-9; TRBD2 agrees at 12 bases. Germline CDR1 and CDR2: SEHNR and FQNEAQ (reference sequence). The CDR3 extends over 16 amino acids. Trimming removed 6 bases from V and 1 base from J; junction bases left unmatched: 6. The CDR3 region has the DNA TGTGCCAGCAGTTCCAGACTAGCGGGAGCCCAAGAGACCCAGTACTTC. Its translation is CASSSRLAGAQETQYF.

This clone showed up just a few times. This sequence joins TRBV2 and TRBJ2-7, with D uncertain. The germline CDR1 and CDR2 sequences are SNHLY and FYNNEI. V lost 3 bases and J 3 bases, leaving 3 bases between the germline ends. CDR3 size: 11 residues. CDR3 residues: CASSEDYEQYF. For the CDR3, the DNA is TGTGCCAGCAGTGAGGACTACGAGCAGTACTTC.

This CDR3 is CASSGWIGGASGELFF. DNA for the CDR3: TGTGCCAGCAGCGGGTGGATTGGAGGGGCAAGCGGGGAGCTGTTTTTT. The chain has TRBV7-9 and TRBJ2-2, with TRBD2 as a possible D gene (6 bases). Germline V gene lookup returns CDR1 SEHNR and CDR2 FQNEAQ (reference sequence). V was shortened by 5 bases and J by 7 bases, with 20 bases between the two germline ends. This CDR3 contains 16 residues.

The chain uses TRBV9 and TRBJ2-2; TRBD2 aligns across 7 bases. CDR3 length equals 13 residues. The germline V gene encodes CDR1 SGDLS and CDR2 YYNGEE. J gave up 6 bases and V 4 bases, and 3 bases lay outside the gene matches. The CDR3 DNA follows: TGTGCCAGCAGCAGTGGGAGGGCCGGGGAGCTGTTTTTT. Protein sequence: CASSSGRAGELFF.

The gene calls are TRBV4-2 and TRBJ2-3, with D tentatively TRBD2 (5 bases). V gave up 1 base and J gave up 0 bases, with 11 bases separating them. Germline-derived CDR1 and CDR2 are LGHNA and YNFKEQ. This CDR3 is 16 amino acids long. Here the CDR3 reads CASSQAPSGSTDTQYF. In DNA form, the CDR3 reads TGTGCCAGCAGCCAAGCGCCCAGCGGAAGCACAGATACGCAGTATTTT.

The CDR3 is CASSVTGTSRLETQYF. The CDR3 DNA is TGTGCCAGCAGCGTAACCGGGACTTCTAGGTTGGAGACCCAGTACTTC. The genes are TRBV9 and TRBJ2-5; D is perhaps TRBD2 (6 bases). The CDR3 is made up of 16 amino acids. Looked up from germline, CDR1 is SGDLS and CDR2 is YYNGEE. V was trimmed by 1 base and J by 5 bases, leaving 18 bases between them.

The rearrangement links TRBV4-3 to TRBJ1-4; D not certain. This CDR3 contains 18 residues. Trimming pared 0 bases from V and 2 bases from J, leaving 16 bases between. The germline gives CDR1 LGHNA, CDR2 YSLEER. The CDR3 protein is CASSQDGPRSLTNEKLFF. For the CDR3, the DNA is TGCGCCAGCAGCCAAGATGGTCCGAGAAGTCTGACTAATGAAAAACTGTTTTTT.

CDR3 coding DNA: TGTGCCAGCAGTGAGATAGGCGATATCTATGGCTACACCTTC. Translating it yields CASSEIGDIYGYTF. J is TRBJ1-2 and V is TRBV6-1; D is uncertain. Germline V lookup: CDR1 MNHNS, CDR2 SASEGT. This CDR3 comprises 14 residues. V dropped 3 bases and J dropped 4 bases, with 12 bases sitting between them.

The CDR3, as DNA: TGTGCCATCACAGACAGGGGCTTCCCCTACGAGCAGTACTTC. Its protein is CAITDRGFPYEQYF. The chain has TRBV10-3 and TRBJ2-7, with 8 bases that match TRBD1. This CDR3 has 14 amino acids. Germline lookup yields CDR1 ENHRY and CDR2 SYGVKD. The junction had 7 bases not matched to a gene; V was cut back by 7 bases and J by 2 bases.

V and J are TRBV27 and TRBJ2-5; D is ambiguous. The germline V gene has CDR1 MNHEY and CDR2 SMNVEV (reference sequence). The CDR3 covers 13 residues. The V gene lost 7 bases and the J gene lost 4 bases, with 13 bases spanning the gap. This chain's CDR3 is CASTPRYGETQYF. CDR3 nucleotide sequence: TGTGCCAGCACCCCTAGGTATGGAGAGACCCAGTACTTC.

The J gene is TRBJ2-1, the V gene TRBV10-3; TRBD1 aligns across 9 bases. Germline CDR1 reads ENHRY; CDR2 reads SYGVKD. This CDR3 comprises 15 residues. Trimming removed 3 bases from V and 10 bases from J; junction bases left unmatched: 10. The DNA for the CDR3 is TGTGCCATCAGTGACCCGGGACAGGGTCGGTGGGAGCAGTTCTTC. It codes for CAISDPGQGRWEQFF.